This T cell receptor beta chain is drawn from a study of response to subunit inactivated influenza vaccine (dated by TCRdb to the late 2010s). About the investigation overall: To follow how T cells responded to a trivalent subunit inactivated influenza vaccine, the researchers relied on deep quantitative profiling of the T cell receptor repertoire.

The library was built by means of RT-PCR. TCRdb records Illumina HiSeq 2500 as the sequencer. TCRdb passed the public sequencing reads through fastp at Q25 and MiXCR, retaining productive beta sequences. CDR3 protein duplicates are merged, each entry listing the most common genes and DNA. The sample table lists just under 250,000 distinct CDR3 sequences, about 12% of them with a count of one. The top ten clones comprise approximately 8.4% of the sample. On the study overall, not on this receptor specifically: The authors proposed that each seasonal influenza vaccination may bring in only a limited number of new T cells.

Regarding this clonotype: Its antigen specificity is not known. Base qualities are not provided; no much larger clone lies one nucleotide away.

Relative to germline, V is missing 3 bases and J is missing 5 bases, with 4 bases of the junction outside any gene match. The cysteine opens and the phenylalanine closes a CDR3 of 17 amino acids. The read is trimmed to its CDR3 DNA, 51 bases read in frame from base 1. In the germline V gene (reference sequence), CDR1 corresponds to SGHKS and CDR2 to YYEKEE. Recombination linked TRBV5-5 to TRBJ2-2; TRBD2 fits 16 bases in the junction. This material consisted of non-naive T cells sorted from PBMCs, taken less than 15 days before vaccination. Taken with the paper, the label for cell subset or site translates to: memory T cell fraction. The TCR sequence derives from a middle-aged man who received an inactivated influenza vaccine. Donor details come from another sample of the same person, matched by shared clones. The nucleotide sequence is TGTGCCAGCAGCTCGGGACTAGCGGGAGGGTGGACCGGGGAGCTGTTTTTT. The translation is CASSSGLAGGWTGELFF.